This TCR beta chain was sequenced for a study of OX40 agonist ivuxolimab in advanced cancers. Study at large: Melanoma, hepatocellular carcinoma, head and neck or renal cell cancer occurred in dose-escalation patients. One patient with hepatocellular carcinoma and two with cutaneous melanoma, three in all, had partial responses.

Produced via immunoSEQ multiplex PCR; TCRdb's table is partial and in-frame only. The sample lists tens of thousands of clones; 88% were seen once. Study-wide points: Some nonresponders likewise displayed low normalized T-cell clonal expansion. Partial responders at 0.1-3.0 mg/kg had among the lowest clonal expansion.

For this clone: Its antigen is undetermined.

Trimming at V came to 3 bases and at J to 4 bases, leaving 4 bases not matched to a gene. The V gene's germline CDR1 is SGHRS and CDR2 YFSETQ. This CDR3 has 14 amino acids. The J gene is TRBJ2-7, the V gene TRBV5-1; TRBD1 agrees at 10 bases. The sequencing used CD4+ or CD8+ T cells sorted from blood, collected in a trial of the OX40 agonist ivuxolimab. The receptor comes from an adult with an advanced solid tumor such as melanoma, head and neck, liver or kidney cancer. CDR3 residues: CASSSGQGTYEQYF. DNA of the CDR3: TGCGCCAGCAGCTCGGGACAGGGGACATACGAGCAGTACTTC.